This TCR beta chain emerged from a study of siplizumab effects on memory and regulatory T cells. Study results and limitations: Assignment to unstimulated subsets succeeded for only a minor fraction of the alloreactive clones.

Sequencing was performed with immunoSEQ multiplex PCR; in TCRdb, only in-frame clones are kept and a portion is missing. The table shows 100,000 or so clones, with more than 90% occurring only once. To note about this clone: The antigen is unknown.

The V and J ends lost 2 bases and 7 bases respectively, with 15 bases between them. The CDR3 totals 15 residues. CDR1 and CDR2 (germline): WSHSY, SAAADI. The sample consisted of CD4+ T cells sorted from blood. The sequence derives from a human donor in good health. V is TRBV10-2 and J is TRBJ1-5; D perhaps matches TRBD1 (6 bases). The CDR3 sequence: CASSERAGDQQPQHF. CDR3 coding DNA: TGCGCCAGCAGTGAGAGGGCAGGGGATCAACAGCCCCAGCATTTT.